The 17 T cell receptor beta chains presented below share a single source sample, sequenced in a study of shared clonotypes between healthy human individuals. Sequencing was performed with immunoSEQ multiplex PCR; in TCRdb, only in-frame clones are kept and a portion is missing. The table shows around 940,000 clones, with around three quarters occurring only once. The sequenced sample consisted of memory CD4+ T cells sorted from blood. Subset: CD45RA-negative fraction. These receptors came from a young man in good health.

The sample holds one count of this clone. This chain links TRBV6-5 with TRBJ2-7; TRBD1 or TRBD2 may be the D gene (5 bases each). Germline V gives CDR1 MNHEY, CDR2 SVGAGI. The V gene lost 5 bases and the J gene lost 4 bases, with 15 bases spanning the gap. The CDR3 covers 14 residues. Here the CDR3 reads CASSPLRDVYEQYF. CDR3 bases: TGTGCCAGCAGTCCCCTACGGGACGTATACGAGCAGTACTTC.

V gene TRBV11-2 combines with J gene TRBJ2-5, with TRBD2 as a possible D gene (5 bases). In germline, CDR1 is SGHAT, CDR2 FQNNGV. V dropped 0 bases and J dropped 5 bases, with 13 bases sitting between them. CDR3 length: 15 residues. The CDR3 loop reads CASSLDPLVAETQYF. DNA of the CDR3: TGTGCCAGCAGCTTAGATCCGCTAGTAGCGGAGACCCAGTACTTC.

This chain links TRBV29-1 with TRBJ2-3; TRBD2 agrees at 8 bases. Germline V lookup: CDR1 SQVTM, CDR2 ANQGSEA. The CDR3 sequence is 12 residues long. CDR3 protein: CTARGATDTQYF. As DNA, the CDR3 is TGCACCGCGCGGGGGGCCACAGATACGCAGTATTTT.

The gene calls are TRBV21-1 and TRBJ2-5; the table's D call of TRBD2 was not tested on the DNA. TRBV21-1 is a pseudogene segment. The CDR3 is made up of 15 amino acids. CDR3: CASSQTSGSLRSRYF. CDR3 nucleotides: TGTGCCAGCAGTCAGACTAGCGGGAGTTTAAGGTCCCGGTACTTC.

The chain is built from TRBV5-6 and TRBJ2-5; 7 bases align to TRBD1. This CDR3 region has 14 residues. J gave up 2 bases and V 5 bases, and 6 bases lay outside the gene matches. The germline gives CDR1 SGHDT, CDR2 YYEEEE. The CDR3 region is CASRITGAQETQYF. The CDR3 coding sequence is TGTGCCAGCAGGATAACAGGGGCACAAGAGACCCAGTACTTC.

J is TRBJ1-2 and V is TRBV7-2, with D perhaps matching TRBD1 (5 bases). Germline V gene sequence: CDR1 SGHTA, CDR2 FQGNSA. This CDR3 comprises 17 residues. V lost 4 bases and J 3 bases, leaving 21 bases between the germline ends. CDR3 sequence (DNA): TGTGCCAGCAGCTCACAAAAGGGACCGCTACTTTACTATGGCTACACCTTC. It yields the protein CASSSQKGPLLYYGYTF.

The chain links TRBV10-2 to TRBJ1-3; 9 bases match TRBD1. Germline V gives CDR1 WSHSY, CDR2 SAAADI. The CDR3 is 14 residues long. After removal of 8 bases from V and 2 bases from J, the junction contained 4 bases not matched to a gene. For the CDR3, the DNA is TGCGCCAGCGGGACAGGGTCCCCTGGAAACACCATATATTTT. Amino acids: CASGTGSPGNTIYF.

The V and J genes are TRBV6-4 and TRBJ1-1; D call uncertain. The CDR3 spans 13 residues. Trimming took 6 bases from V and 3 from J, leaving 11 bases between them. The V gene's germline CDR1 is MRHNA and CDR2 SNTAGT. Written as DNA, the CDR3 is TGTGCCAGCAGAACGATCGGGGACACTGAAGCTTTCTTT. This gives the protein CASRTIGDTEAFF.

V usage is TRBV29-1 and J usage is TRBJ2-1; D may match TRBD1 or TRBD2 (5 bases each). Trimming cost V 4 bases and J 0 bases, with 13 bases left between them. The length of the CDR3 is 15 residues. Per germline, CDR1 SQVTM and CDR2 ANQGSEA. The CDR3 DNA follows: TGCAGCGTTGTGGGGACGGAAAGCTCCTACAATGAGCAGTTCTTC. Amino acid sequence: CSVVGTESSYNEQFF.

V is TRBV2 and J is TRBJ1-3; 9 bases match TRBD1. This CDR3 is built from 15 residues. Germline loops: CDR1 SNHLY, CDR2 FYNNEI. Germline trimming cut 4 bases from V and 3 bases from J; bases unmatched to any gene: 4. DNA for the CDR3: TGTGCCAGCAGTGGCACAGGGGGCTTTGGAAACACCATATATTTT. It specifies CASSGTGGFGNTIYF.

DNA for the CDR3: TGTGCCAGCAGCTTTTCCGGAGCGGGTAATGAAAAACTGTTTTTT. It codes for CASSFSGAGNEKLFF. V and J are TRBV7-9 and TRBJ1-4, with unresolved D. The CDR3 contains 15 residues. The V and J ends lost 3 bases and 4 bases respectively, with 12 bases between them. The germline V gene encodes CDR1 SEHNR and CDR2 FQNEAQ (reference sequence).

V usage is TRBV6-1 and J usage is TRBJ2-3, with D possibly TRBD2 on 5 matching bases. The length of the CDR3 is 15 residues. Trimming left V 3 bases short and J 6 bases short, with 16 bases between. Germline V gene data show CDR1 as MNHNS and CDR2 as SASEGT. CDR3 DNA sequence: TGTGCCAGCAGTGATAGAGGGCCTATCGGGGATACGCAGTATTTT. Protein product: CASSDRGPIGDTQYF.

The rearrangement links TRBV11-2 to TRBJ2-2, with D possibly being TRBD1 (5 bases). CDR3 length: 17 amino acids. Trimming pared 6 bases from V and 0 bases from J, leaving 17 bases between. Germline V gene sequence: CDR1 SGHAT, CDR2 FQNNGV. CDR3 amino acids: CASRPIKGWSNTGELFF. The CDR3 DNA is TGTGCCAGCAGACCGATAAAGGGGTGGTCGAACACCGGGGAGCTGTTTTTT.

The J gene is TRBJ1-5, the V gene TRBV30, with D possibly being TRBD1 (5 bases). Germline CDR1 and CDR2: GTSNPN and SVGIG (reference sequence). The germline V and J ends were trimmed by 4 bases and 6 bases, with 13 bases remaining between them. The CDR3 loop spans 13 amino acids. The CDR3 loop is CAWTQGSGQPQHF. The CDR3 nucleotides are TGTGCCTGGACTCAGGGATCGGGTCAGCCCCAGCATTTT.

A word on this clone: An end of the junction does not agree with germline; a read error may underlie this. The CDR3 loop reads CTSSSRAPYEQYF. In nucleotides, the CDR3 is TGTACCAGCAGCTCTAGGGCCCCCTACGAGCAGTACTTC. The chain is built from TRBV5-4 and TRBJ2-5; D is unclear. The DNA end is a closer match to TRBJ2-7, so the J assignment may be wrong. The CDR3 contains 13 residues. CDR1 and CDR2 from the germline V gene are SGHNT and YYREEE (reference sequence).

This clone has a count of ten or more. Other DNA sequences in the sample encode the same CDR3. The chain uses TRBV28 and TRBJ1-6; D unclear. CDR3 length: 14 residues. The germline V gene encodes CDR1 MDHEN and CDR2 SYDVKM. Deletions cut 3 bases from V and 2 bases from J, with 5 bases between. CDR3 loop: CASSFRTYNSPLHF. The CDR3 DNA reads TGTGCCAGCAGTTTTCGAACCTATAATTCACCCCTCCACTTT.

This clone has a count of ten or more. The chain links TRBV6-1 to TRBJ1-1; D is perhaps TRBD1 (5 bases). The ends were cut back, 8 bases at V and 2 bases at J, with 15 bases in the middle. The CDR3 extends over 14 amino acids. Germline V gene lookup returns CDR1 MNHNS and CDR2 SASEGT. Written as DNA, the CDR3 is TGTGCCAGCCGAGAATGGGGGGGAAACACTGAAGCTTTCTTT. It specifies CASREWGGNTEAFF.